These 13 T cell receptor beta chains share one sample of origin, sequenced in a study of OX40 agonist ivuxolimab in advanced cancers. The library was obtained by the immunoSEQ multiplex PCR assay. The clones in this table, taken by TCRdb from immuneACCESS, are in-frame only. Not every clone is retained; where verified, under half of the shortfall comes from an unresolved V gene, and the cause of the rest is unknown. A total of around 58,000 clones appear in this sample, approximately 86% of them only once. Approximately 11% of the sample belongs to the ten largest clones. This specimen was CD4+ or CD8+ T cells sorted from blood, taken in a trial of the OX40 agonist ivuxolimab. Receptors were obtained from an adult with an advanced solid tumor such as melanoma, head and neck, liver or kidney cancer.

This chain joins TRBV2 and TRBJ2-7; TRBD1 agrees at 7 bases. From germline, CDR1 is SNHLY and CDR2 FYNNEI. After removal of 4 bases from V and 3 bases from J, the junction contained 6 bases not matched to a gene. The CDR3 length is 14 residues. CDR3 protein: CASSGDSGGYEQYF. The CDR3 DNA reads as TGTGCCAGCAGTGGGGACAGTGGTGGCTACGAGCAGTACTTC.

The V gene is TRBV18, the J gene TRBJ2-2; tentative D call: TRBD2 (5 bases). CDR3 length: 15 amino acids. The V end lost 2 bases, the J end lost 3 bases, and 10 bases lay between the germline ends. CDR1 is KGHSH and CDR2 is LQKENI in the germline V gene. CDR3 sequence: CASSPGFGDTGELFF. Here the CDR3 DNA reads TGTGCCAGCTCACCAGGATTCGGGGACACCGGGGAGCTGTTTTTT. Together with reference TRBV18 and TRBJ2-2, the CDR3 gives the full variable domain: NAGVMQNPRHLVRRRGQEARLRCSPMKGHSHVYWYRQLPEEGLKFMVYLQKENIIDESGMPKERFSAEFPKEGPSILRIQQVVRGDSAAYFCASSPGFGDTGELFFGEGSRLTVL.

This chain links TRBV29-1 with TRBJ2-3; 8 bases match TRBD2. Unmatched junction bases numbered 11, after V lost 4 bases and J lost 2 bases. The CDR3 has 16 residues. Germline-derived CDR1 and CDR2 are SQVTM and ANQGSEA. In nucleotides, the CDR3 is TGCAGCGTTGGCGGGACTAGTGGGGGGCTCACAGATACGCAGTATTTT. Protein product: CSVGGTSGGLTDTQYF.

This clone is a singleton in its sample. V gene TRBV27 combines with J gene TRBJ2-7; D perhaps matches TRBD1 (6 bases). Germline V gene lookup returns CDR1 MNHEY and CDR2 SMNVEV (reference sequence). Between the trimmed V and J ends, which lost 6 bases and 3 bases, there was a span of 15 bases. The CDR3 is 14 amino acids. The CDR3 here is CASSTGQNGYEQYF. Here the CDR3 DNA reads TGTGCCAGCAGCACCGGACAGAACGGCTACGAGCAGTACTTC.

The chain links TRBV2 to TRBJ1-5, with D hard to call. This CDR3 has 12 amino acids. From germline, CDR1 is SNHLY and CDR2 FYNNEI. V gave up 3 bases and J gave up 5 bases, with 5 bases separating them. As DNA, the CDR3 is TGTGCCAGCAGTGATGGCGATCAGCCCCAGCATTTT. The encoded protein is CASSDGDQPQHF. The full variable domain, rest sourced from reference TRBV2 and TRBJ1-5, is EPEVTQTPSHQVTQMGQEVILRCVPISNHLYFYWYRQILGQKVEFLVSFYNNEISEKSEIFDDQFSVERPDGSNFTLKIRSTKLEDSAMYFCASSDGDQPQHFGDGTRLSIL.

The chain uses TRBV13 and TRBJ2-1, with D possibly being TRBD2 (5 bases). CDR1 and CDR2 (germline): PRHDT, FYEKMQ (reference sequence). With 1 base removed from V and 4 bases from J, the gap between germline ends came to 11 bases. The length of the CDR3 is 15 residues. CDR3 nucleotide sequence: TGTGCCAGCAGCTTAGCCCTAACTAGATACAATGAGCAGTTCTTC. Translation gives CASSLALTRYNEQFF.

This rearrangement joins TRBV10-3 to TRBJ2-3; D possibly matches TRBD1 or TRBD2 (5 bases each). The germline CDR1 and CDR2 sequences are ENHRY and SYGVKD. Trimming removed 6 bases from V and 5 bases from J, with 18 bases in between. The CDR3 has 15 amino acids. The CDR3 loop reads CAIRTLVGVEDTQYF. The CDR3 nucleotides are TGTGCCATCAGGACACTAGTGGGGGTGGAAGATACGCAGTATTTT.

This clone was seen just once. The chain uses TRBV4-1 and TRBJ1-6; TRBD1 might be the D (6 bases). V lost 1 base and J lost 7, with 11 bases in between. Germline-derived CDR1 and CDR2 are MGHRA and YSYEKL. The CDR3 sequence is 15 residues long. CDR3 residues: CASSQGPGENSPLHF. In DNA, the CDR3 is TGCGCCAGCAGCCAAGGTCCAGGGGAAAATTCACCCCTCCACTTT.

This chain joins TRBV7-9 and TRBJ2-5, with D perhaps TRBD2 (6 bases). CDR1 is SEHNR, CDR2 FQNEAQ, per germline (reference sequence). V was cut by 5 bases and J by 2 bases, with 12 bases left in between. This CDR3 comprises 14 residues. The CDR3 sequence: CASSASGDQETQYF. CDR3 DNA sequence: TGTGCCAGCAGCGCGTCGGGAGATCAAGAGACCCAGTACTTC.

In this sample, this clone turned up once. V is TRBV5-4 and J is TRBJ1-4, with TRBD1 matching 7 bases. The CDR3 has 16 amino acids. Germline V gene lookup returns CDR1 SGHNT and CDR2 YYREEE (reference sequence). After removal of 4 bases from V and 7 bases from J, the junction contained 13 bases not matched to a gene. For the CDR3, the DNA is TGTGCCAGCAGCCATTGGTCCGAGGCAGGGGGTGAAAAACTGTTTTTT. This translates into CASSHWSEAGGEKLFF.

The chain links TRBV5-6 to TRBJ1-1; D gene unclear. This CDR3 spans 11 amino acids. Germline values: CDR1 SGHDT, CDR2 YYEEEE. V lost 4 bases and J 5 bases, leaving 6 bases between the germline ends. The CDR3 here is CASSDRTEAFF. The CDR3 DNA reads TGTGCCAGCAGCGACCGGACTGAAGCTTTCTTT.

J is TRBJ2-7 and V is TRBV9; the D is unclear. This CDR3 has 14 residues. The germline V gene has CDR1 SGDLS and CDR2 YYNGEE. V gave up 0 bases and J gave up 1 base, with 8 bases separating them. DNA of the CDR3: TGTGCCAGCAGCGTAGAAATATGGTCCTACGAGCAGTACTTC. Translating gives CASSVEIWSYEQYF.

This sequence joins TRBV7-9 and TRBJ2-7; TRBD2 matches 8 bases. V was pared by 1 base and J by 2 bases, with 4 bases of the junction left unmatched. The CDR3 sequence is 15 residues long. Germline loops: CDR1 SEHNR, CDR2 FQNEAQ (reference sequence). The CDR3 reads CASSLVSGAAYEQYF. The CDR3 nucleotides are TGTGCCAGCAGCTTAGTTAGCGGGGCAGCCTACGAGCAGTACTTC.